This is a list of T cell receptor beta chains from one sample in a study of vaccination effects on CD4 cells after COVID-19. Clones were read by immunoSEQ multiplex PCR, and TCRdb kept only the in-frame ones, dropping some. The top ten clones hold roughly 10% of a sample with about 28,000 clones, around 67% of them seen once. Antigens for these TCRs are unknown. The sequenced sample was CD4+ T cells from PBMCs cultured with HCoV-NL63 spike peptides, obtained after COVID-19 vaccination. Receptors were obtained from a human donor who received a COVID-19 vaccine. Each CDR3 is given with its conserved first and last residue. A D gene is named only where the DNA matches it firmly. Where a row states a size, it is once, few, many or the class of an expanded clone; other rows omit it.

clone_size,d_call,j_call,cdr3_length,v_call,cdr3_aa,cdr3_nt
once,NA,TRBJ2-1,15,TRBV10-3,CAIRVGVTRYNEQFF,TGTGCCATCAGAGTCGGGGTCACCCGCTACAATGAGCAGTTCTTC
few,NA,TRBJ1-3,13,TRBV3-1/TRBV3-2,CASSQSEGNTIYF,TGTGCCAGCAGCCAATCGGAGGGAAACACCATATATTTT
NA,NA,TRBJ2-7,15,TRBV5-4,CASSFFGGATYEQYF,TGTGCCAGCAGCTTTTTTGGGGGAGCAACGTACGAGCAGTACTTC
NA,NA,TRBJ1-1,13,TRBV12-3/TRBV12-4,CASSRGSNTEAFF,TGTGCCAGCAGCCGGGGTTCGAACACTGAAGCTTTCTTT
NA,NA,TRBJ1-2,14,TRBV25-1,CASSESSTAMGYTF,TGTGCCAGCAGTGAATCATCTACTGCTATGGGCTACACCTTC
NA,NA,TRBJ1-6,13,TRBV6-5,CASSSSYNSPLHF,TGTGCCAGCAGCAGTTCCTATAATTCACCCCTCCACTTT
few,TRBD1,TRBJ1-2,13,TRBV14,CASSPQGADGYTF,TGTGCCAGCAGCCCTCAGGGGGCGGATGGCTACACCTTC
few,TRBD2,TRBJ2-3,13,TRBV6-5,CASRDYRTDTQYF,TGTGCCAGTAGGGACTATAGGACAGATACGCAGTATTTT
few,TRBD2,TRBJ2-2,13,TRBV27,CASSTAGTGELFF,TGTGCCAGCAGTACAGCGGGGACCGGGGAGCTGTTTTTT
NA,NA,TRBJ2-5,15,TRBV6-1,CASSEIPIEGETQYF,TGTGCCAGCAGTGAAATCCCTATCGAGGGCGAGACCCAGTACTTC
NA,NA,TRBJ1-3,16,TRBV10-3,CAISESRRSSGNTIYF,TGTGCCATCAGTGAGTCGCGCCGGAGCTCTGGAAACACCATATATTTT
NA,NA,TRBJ2-2,15,TRBV19,CASSLGITNTGELFF,TGTGCCAGTAGTTTAGGCATTACGAACACCGGGGAGCTGTTTTTT
NA,NA,TRBJ1-1,12,TRBV29-1,CSVEGSRWGSFF,TGCAGCGTTGAAGGCAGCCGGTGGGGATCTTTCTTT
NA,TRBD1,TRBJ2-7,14,TRBV5-6,CASSLADRVGEQYF,TGTGCCAGCAGCTTGGCAGACAGGGTAGGCGAGCAGTACTTC
NA,NA,TRBJ2-2,15,TRBV6-4,CASSDRGSATGELFF,TGTGCCAGCAGTGATCGGGGGTCGGCCACCGGGGAGCTGTTTTTT
NA,TRBD1,TRBJ1-3,15,TRBV6-5,CASRGTGGLENTIYF,TGTGCCAGCAGGGGGACAGGGGGCTTGGAAAACACCATATATTTT
NA,NA,TRBJ1-2,13,TRBV7-6,CASSLEENYGYTF,TGTGCCAGCAGCTTAGAAGAGAACTATGGCTACACCTTC
NA,NA,TRBJ1-2,15,TRBV5-1,CASSLQGRNDYGYTF,TGCGCCAGCAGCTTGCAGGGCCGGAACGACTATGGCTACACCTTC
NA,TRBD2,TRBJ2-1,16,TRBV7-9,CASSPLLAGNDNEQFF,TGTGCCAGCAGCCCCTTACTAGCGGGGAACGACAATGAGCAGTTCTTC
NA,TRBD2,TRBJ2-7,13,TRBV10-3,CATALAGAYEQYF,TGTGCCACCGCACTAGCGGGGGCCTACGAGCAGTACTTC
NA,NA,TRBJ2-1,14,TRBV27,CASSLGGFNNEQFF,TGTGCCAGCAGTTTAGGGGGGTTCAACAATGAGCAGTTCTTC
few,NA,TRBJ2-7,15,TRBV29-1,CSVEEGRGRSYEQYF,TGCAGCGTTGAAGAGGGGAGGGGGCGAAGCTACGAGCAGTACTTC
NA,NA,TRBJ2-4,11,TRBV12-3/TRBV12-4,CASRGENIQYF,TGTGCCAGCAGGGGGGAAAACATTCAGTACTTC
once,NA,TRBJ2-2,15,TRBV5-6,CASSLGQVKAGELFF,TGTGCCAGCAGCTTGGGGCAGGTCAAGGCCGGGGAGCTGTTTTTT